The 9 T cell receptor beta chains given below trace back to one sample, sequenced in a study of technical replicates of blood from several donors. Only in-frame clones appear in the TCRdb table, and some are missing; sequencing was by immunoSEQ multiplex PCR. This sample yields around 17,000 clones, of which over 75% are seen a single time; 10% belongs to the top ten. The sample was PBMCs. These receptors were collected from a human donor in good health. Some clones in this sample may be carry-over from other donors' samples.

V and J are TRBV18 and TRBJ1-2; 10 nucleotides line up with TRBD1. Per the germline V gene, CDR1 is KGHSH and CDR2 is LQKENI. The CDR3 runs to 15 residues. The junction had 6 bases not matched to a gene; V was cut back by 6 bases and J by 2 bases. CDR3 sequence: CASSPGDRGNYGYTF. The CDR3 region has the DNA TGTGCCAGCTCCCCGGGGGACAGGGGCAACTATGGCTACACCTTC.

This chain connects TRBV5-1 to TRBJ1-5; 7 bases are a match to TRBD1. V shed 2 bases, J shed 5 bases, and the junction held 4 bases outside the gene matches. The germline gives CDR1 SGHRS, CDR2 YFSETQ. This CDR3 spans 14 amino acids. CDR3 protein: CASSFNQGDQPQHF. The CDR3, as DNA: TGCGCCAGCAGCTTTAACCAGGGGGATCAGCCCCAGCATTTT.

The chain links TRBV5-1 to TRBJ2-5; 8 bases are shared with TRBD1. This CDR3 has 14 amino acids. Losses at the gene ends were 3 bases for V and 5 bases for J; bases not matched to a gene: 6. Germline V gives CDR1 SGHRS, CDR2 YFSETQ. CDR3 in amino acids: CASSSTGARETQYF. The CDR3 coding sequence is TGCGCCAGCAGCTCGACAGGGGCGAGGGAGACCCAGTACTTC.

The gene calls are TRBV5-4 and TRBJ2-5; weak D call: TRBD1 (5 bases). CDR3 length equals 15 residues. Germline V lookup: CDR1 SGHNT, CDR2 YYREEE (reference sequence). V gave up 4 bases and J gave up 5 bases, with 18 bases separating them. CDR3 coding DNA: TGTGCCAGCAGCCCCAGGGTGGAGAGTACGGAGACCCAGTACTTC. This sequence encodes CASSPRVESTETQYF.

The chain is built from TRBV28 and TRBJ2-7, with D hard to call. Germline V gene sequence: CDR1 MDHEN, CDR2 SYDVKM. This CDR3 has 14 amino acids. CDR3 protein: CAVLSSEVMDEQYF. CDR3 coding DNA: TGTGCGGTCCTCTCCAGCGAAGTCATGGACGAGCAGTACTTC.

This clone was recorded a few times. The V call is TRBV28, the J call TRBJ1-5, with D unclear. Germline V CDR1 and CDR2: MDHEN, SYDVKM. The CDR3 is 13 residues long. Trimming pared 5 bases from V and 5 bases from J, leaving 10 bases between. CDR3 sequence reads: CASSVPDYQPQHF. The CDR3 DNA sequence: TGTGCCAGCAGTGTTCCAGATTATCAGCCCCAGCATTTT.

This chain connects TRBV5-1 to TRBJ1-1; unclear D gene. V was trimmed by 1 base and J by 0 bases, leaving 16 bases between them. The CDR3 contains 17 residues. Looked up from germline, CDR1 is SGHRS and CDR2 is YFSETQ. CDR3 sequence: CASSLSHMIKMNTEAFF. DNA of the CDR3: TGCGCCAGCAGCTTGAGCCATATGATAAAAATGAACACTGAAGCTTTCTTT.

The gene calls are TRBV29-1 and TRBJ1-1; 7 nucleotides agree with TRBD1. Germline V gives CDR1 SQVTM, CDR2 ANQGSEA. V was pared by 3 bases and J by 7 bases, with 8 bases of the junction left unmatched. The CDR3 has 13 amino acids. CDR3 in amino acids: CSVDEGAPSEAFF. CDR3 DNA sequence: TGCAGCGTTGATGAGGGGGCGCCGAGTGAAGCTTTCTTT.

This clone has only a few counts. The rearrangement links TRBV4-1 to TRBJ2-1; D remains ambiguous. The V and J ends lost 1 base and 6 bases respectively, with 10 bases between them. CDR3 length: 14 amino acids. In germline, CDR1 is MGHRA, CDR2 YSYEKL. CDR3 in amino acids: CASSQGIGFNEQFF. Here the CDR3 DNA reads TGCGCCAGCAGCCAAGGAATCGGGTTCAATGAGCAGTTCTTC.